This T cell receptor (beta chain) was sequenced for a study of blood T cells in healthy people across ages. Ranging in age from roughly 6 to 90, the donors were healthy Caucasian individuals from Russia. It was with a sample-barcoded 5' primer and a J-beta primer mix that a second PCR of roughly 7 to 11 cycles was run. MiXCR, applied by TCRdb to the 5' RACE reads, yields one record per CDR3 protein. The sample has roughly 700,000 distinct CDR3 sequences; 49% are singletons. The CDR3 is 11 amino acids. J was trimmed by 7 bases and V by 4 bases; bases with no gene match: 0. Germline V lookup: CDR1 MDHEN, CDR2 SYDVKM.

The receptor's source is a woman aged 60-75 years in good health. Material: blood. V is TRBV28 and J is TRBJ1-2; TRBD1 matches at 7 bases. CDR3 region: CASSYRGGYTF. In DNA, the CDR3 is TGTGCCAGCAGTTACAGGGGTGGCTACACCTTC.